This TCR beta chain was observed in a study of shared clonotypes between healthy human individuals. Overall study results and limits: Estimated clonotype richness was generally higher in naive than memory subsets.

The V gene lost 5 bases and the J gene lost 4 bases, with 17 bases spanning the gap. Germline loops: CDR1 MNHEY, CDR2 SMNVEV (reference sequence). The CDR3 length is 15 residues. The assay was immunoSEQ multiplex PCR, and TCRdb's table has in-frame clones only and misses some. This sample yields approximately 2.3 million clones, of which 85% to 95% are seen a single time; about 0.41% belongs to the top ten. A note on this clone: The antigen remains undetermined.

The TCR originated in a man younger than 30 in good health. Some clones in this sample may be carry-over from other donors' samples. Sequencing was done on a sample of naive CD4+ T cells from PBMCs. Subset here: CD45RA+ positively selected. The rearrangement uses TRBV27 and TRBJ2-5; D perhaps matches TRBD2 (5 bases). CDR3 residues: CASSTYLRGVETQYF. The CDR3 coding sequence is TGTGCCAGCAGTACTTATCTACGGGGTGTAGAGACCCAGTACTTC.